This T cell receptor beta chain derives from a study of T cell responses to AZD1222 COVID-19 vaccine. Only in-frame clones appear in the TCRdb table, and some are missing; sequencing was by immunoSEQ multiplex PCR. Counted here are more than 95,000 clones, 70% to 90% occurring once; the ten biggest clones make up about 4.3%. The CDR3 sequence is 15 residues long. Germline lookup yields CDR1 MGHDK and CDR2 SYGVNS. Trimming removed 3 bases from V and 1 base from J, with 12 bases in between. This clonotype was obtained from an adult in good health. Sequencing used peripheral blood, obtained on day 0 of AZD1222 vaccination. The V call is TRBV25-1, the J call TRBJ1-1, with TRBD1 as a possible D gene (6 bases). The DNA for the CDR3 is TGTGCCAGCAGTGATTCCGGGACATCGAACACTGAAGCTTTCTTT. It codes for CASSDSGTSNTEAFF.